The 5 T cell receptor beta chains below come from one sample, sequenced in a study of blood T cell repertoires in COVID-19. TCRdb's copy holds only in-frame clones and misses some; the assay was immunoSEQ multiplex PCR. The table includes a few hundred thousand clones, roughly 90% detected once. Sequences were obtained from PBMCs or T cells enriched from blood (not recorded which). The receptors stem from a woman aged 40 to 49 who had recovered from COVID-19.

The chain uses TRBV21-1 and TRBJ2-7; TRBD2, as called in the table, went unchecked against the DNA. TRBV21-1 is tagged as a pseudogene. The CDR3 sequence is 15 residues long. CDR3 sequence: CASSKGPGTADEQYF. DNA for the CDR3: TGTGCCAGCAGCAAAGGTCCAGGAACAGCGGACGAGCAGTACTTC.

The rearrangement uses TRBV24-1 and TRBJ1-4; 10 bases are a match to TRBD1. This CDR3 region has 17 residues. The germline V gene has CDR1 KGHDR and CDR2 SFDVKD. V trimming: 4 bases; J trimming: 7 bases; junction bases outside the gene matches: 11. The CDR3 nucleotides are TGTGCCACCAGTGACCCCTCGACAGGGGGCTTGACTGAAAAACTGTTTTTT. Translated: CATSDPSTGGLTEKLFF.

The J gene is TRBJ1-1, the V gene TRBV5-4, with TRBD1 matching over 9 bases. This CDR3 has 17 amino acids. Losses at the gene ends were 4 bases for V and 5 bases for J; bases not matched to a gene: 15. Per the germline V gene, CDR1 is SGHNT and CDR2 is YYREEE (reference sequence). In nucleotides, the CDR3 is TGTGCCAGCAGCCCCGGGACAGGGATTATGGGGGGAACTGAAGCTTTCTTT. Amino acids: CASSPGTGIMGGTEAFF.

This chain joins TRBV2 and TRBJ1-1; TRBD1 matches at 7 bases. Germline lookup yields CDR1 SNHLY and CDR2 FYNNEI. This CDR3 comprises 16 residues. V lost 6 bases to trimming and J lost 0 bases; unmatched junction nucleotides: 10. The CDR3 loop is CASSQDRRKMNTEAFF. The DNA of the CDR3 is TGTGCCAGCAGCCAGGACAGGAGGAAGATGAACACTGAAGCTTTCTTT.

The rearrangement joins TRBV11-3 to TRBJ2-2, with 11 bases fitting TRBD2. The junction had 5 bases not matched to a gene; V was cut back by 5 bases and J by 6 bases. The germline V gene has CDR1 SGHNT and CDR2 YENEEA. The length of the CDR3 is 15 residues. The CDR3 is CASSPGLAGPGELFF. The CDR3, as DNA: TGTGCCAGCAGCCCAGGACTAGCGGGTCCCGGGGAGCTGTTTTTT.